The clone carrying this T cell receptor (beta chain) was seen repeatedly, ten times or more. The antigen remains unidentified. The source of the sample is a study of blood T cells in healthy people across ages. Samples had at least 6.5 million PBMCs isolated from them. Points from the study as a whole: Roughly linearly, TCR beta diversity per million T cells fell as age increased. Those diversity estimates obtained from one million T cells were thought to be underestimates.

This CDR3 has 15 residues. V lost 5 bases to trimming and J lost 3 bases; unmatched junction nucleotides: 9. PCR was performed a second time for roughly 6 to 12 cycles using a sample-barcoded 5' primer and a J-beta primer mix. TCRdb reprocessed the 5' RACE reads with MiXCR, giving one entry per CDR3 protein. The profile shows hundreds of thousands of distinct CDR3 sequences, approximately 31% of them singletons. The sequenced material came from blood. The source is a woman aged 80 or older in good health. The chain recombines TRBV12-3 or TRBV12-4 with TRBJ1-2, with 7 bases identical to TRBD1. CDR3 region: CASSPDRLSDYGYTF. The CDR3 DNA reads TGTGCCAGCAGTCCGGACAGGTTGTCTGACTATGGCTACACCTTC.